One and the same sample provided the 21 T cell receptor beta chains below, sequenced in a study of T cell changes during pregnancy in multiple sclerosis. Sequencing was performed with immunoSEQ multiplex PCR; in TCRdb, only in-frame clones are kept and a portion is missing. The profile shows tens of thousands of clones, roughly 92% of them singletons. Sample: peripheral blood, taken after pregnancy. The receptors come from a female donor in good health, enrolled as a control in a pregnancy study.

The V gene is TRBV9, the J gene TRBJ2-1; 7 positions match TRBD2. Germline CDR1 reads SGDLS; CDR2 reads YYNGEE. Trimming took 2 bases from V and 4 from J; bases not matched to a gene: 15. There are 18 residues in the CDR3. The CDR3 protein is CASSVLSGGGTLYNEQFF. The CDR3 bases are TGTGCCAGCAGCGTGCTCAGCGGCGGGGGTACTCTGTACAATGAGCAGTTCTTC.

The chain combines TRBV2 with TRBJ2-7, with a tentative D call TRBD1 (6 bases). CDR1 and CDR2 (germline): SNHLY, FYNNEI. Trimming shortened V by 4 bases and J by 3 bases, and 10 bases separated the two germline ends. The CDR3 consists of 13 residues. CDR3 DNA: TGTGCCAGCAGTGGAGGACAGATCTACGAGCAGTACTTC. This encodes CASSGGQIYEQYF.

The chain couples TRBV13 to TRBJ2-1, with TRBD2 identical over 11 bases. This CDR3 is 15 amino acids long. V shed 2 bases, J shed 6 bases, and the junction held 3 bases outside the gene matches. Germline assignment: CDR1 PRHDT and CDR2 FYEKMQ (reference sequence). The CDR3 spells CASSLTSGSLNEQFF. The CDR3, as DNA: TGTGCCAGCAGCTTAACTAGCGGGAGTCTCAATGAGCAGTTCTTC.

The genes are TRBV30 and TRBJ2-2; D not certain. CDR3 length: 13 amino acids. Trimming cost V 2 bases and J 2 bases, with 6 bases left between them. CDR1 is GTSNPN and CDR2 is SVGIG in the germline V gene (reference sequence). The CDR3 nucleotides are TGTGCCTGGAGTTACTCTAACACCGGGGAGCTGTTTTTT. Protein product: CAWSYSNTGELFF. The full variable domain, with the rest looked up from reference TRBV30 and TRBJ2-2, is SQTIHQWPATLVQPVGSPLSLECTVEGTSNPNLYWYRQAAGRGLQLLFYSVGIGQISSEVPQNLSASRPQDRQFILSSKKLLLSDSGFYLCAWSYSNTGELFFGEGSRLTVL.

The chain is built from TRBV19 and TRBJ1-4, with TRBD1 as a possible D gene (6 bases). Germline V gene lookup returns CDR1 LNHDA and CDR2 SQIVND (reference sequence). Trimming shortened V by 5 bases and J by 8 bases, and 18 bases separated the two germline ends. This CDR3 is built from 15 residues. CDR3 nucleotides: TGTGCCAGTAGTGAACAGGGTTCAATGCGGGAAAAACTGTTTTTT. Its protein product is CASSEQGSMREKLFF.

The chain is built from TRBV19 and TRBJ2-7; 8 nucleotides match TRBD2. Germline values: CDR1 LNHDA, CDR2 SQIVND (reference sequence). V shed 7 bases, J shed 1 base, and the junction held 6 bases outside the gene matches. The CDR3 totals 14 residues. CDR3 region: CASKQLAESYEQYF. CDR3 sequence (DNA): TGTGCCAGTAAACAACTAGCGGAGTCCTACGAGCAGTACTTC.

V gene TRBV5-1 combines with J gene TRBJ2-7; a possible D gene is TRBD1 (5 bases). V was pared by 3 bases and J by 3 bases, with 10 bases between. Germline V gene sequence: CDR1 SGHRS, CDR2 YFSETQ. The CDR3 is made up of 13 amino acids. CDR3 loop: CASSYLTDYEQYF. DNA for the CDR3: TGCGCCAGCAGCTACTTGACAGACTACGAGCAGTACTTC. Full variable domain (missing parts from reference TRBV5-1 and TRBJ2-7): KAGVTQTPRYLIKTRGQQVTLSCSPISGHRSVSWYQQTPGQGLQFLFEYFSETQRNKGNFPGRFSGRQFSNSRSEMNVSTLELGDSALYLCASSYLTDYEQYFGPGTRLTVT.

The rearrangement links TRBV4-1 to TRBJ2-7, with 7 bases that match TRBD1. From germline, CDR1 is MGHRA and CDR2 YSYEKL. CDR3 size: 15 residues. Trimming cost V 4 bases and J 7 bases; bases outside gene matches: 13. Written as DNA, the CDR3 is TGCGCCAGCAGCCCACCGGGACAGTGGGATAGGGAGCAGTACTTC. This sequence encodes CASSPPGQWDREQYF.

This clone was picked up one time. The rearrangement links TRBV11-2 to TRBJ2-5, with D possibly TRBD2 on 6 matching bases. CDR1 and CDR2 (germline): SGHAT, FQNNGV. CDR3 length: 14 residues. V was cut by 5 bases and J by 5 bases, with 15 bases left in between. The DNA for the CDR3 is TGTGCCAGCAGCCGCGGGGAGCTCAGGGAGACCCAGTACTTC. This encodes CASSRGELRETQYF. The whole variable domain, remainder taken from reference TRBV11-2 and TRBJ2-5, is EAGVAQSPRYKIIEKRQSVAFWCNPISGHATLYWYQQILGQGPKLLIQFQNNGVVDDSQLPKDRFSAERLKGVDSTLKIQPAKLEDSAVYLCASSRGELRETQYFGPGTRLLVL.

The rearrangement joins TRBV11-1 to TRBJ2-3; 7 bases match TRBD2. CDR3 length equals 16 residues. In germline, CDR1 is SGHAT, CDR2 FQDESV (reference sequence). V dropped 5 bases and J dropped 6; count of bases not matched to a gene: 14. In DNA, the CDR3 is TGTGCCAGCAGCCCCTTTTCTCGCGGGAGCCTGGATACGCAGTATTTT. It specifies CASSPFSRGSLDTQYF. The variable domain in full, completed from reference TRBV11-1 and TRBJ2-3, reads EAEVAQSPRYKITEKSQAVAFWCDPISGHATLYWYRQILGQGPELLVQFQDESVVDDSQLPKDRFSAERLKGVDSTLKIQPAELGDSAMYLCASSPFSRGSLDTQYFGPGTRLTVL.

The CDR3 sequence is CASSRTGGLNQPQHF. The CDR3 DNA sequence: TGTGCCAGCAGTAGAACAGGGGGCCTAAATCAGCCCCAGCATTTT. V and J are TRBV28 and TRBJ1-5, with 9 bases matching TRBD1. This CDR3 comprises 15 residues. Per the germline V gene, CDR1 is MDHEN and CDR2 is SYDVKM. V dropped 5 bases and J dropped 4; count of bases not matched to a gene: 6.

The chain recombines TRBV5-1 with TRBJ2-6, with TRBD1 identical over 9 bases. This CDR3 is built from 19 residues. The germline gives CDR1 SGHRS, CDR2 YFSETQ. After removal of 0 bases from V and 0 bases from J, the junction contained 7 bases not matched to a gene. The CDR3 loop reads CASSLEGQGQGSGANVLTF. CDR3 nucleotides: TGCGCCAGCAGCTTGGAAGGACAGGGGCAAGGCTCTGGGGCCAACGTCCTGACTTTC.

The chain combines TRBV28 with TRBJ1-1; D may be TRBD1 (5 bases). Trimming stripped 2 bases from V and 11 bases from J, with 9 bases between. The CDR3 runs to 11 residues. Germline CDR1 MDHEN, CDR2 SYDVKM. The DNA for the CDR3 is TGTGCCAGCAGTTTAAGGGGTCCCGCTTTCTTT. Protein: CASSLRGPAFF.

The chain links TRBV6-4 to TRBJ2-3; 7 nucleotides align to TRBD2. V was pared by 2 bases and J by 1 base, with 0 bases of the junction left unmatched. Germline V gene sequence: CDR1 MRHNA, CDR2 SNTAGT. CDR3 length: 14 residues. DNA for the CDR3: TGTGCCAGCAGTGACCTAGCGGGCACAGATACGCAGTATTTT. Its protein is CASSDLAGTDTQYF.

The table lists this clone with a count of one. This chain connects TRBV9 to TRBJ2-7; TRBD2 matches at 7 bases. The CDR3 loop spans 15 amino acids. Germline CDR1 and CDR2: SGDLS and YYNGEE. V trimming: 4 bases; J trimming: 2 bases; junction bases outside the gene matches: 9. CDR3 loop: CASSPGEGGTYEQYF. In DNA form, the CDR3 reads TGTGCCAGCAGCCCCGGGGAGGGAGGGACCTACGAGCAGTACTTC.

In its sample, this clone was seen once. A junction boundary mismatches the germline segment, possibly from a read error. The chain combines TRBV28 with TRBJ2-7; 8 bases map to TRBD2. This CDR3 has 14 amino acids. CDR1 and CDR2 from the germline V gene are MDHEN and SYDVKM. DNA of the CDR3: TGTGCCAGCACTAAGATGAGGTCCGGACTAGCTGTTACTTTC. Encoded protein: CASTKMRSGLAVTF.

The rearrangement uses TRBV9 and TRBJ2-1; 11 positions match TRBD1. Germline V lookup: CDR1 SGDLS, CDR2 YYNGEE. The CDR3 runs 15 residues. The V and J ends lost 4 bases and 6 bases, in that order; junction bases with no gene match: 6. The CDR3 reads CASSPRGTGGNEQFF. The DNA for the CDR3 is TGTGCCAGCAGCCCACGTGGGACAGGGGGCAATGAGCAGTTCTTC.

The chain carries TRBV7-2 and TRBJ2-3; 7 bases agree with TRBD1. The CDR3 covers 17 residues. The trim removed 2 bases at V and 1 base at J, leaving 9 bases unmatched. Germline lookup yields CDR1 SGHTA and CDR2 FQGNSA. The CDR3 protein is CASSLLLQGLGTDTQYF. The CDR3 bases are TGTGCCAGCAGCTTACTGCTACAGGGGCTAGGCACAGATACGCAGTATTTT. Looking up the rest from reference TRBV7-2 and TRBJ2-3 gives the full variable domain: GAGVSQSPSNKVTEKGKDVELRCDPISGHTALYWYRQSLGQGLEFLIYFQGNSAPDKSGLPSDRFSAERTGGSVSTLTIQRTQQEDSAVYLCASSLLLQGLGTDTQYFGPGTRLTVL.

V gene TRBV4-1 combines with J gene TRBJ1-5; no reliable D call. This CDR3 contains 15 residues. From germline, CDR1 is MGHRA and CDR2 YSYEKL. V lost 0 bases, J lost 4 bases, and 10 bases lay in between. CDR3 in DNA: TGCGCCAGCAGCCAAGACGAGAGGGTTAATCAGCCCCAGCATTTT. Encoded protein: CASSQDERVNQPQHF.

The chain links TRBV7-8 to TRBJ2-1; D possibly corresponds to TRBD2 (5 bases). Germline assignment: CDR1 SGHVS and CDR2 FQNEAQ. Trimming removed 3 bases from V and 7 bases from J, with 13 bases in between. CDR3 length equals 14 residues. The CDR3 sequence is CASSFLRESNEQFF. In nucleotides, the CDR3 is TGTGCCAGCAGCTTTCTGAGGGAAAGTAATGAGCAGTTCTTC. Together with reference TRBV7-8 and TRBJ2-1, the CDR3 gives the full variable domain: GAGVSQSPRYKVAKRGQDVALRCDPISGHVSLFWYQQALGQGPEFLTYFQNEAQLDKSGLPSDRFFAERPEGSVSTLKIQRTQQEDSAVYLCASSFLRESNEQFFGPGTRLTVL.

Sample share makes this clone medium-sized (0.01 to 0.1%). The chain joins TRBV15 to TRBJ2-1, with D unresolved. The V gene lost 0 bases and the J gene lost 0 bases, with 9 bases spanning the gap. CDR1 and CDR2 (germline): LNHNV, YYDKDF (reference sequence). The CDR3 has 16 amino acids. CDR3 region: CATSRDSSLSYNEQFF. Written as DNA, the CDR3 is TGTGCCACCAGCAGAGATAGTAGTCTCTCCTACAATGAGCAGTTCTTC.